This T cell receptor (beta chain) stems from a study of blood T cell repertoires in COVID-19. Study in general: Acute-phase and convalescent COVID-19 samples originated in the United States, Italy and Spain. PBMCs, B-cell-depleted T cells, or T cells were the source of the cDNA or gDNA that made up the material.

The authors' processing: Amplifying reference gene primers gave estimates of nucleated cell counts. The method was immunoSEQ multiplex PCR; TCRdb's version includes in-frame clones alone and lacks a portion of them. The V and J calls and the clone size are those of that table, but D and trimming were determined from the DNA. The profile shows around 150,000 clones, more than 80% of them singletons. Germline CDR1 is LGHDT and CDR2 is YNNKEL (reference sequence). V dropped 1 base and J dropped 6 bases, with 15 bases sitting between them. The CDR3 runs to 15 residues. The V gene is TRBV3-1 (or the pseudogene TRBV3-2), the J gene TRBJ1-1; D uncertain. The material sequenced was peripheral blood. This sequence originates from a man aged 55 to 70 with acute or convalescent COVID-19. CDR3 region: CASSQAVRSLAEAFF. CDR3 nucleotide sequence: TGTGCCAGCAGCCAAGCGGTCCGGTCGTTGGCTGAAGCTTTCTTT.